The subject of this entry is one T cell receptor beta chain. This entry comes from a study of T cell responses to AZD1222 COVID-19 vaccine. Some clones are missing from TCRdb's copy, which holds only in-frame ones; the method was immunoSEQ multiplex PCR. The sample yields about 110,000 clones, 88% seen once. The CDR3 is 16 residues long. V was clipped by 6 bases and J by 7 bases; unmatched bases: 16. Germline lookup yields CDR1 SEHNR and CDR2 FQNEAQ (reference sequence). The chain joins TRBV7-9 to TRBJ2-5; 8 bases match TRBD2. The clonotype originates from an adult in good health. Sample: peripheral blood, taken on day 0 of AZD1222 vaccination. CDR3 DNA: TGTGCCAGCAGTCCTCCGGGACTAGATCTCCTAGGGACCCAGTACTTC. Residues: CASSPPGLDLLGTQYF.